One sample yielded the 8 T cell receptor beta chains listed below, sequenced in a study of cytomegalovirus exposure and HLA in healthy donors (dated by TCRdb to 2015 to 2018). Library preparation used the immunoSEQ multiplex PCR assay. The multiplex PCR relied on a mix of 60 forward primers for TCR Vbeta segments and 13 reverse primers for TCR Jbeta segments. This immuneACCESS table, as held by TCRdb, lists in-frame sequences with V and J called but not all clones. Of the missing ones, under half trace to an unresolved V gene in checked studies; the others have no known cause. Present in this sample are 150,000 to 200,000 clones, around three quarters of which were seen just once. The ten largest clones represent about 2.1% of the sample. Sequencing was performed on PBMCs. Receptors originate from a woman between 25 and 40 years old in good health and CMV-seropositive.

The chain is built from TRBV5-4 and TRBJ2-1, with D perhaps matching TRBD1 (6 bases). CDR3 size: 12 residues. V was trimmed by 3 bases and J by 10 bases, leaving 11 bases between them. Germline V gene data show CDR1 as SGHNT and CDR2 as YYREEE (reference sequence). CDR3 in DNA: TGTGCCAGCAGCTATGACCAGGGGGAGCAGTTCTTC. Translated: CASSYDQGEQFF.

This clone turned up a few times. V gene TRBV7-2 combines with J gene TRBJ1-6; D is undetermined. The CDR3 length is 14 residues. V lost 5 bases and J 7 bases, leaving 12 bases between the germline ends. CDR1 is SGHTA and CDR2 is FQGNSA in the germline V gene. In nucleotides, the CDR3 is TGTGCCAGCAGCCCCCTGATAGAAAATTCACCCCTCCACTTT. It translates to CASSPLIENSPLHF. Drawing the rest from reference TRBV7-2 and TRBJ1-6, the complete variable domain is GAGVSQSPSNKVTEKGKDVELRCDPISGHTALYWYRQSLGQGLEFLIYFQGNSAPDKSGLPSDRFSAERTGGSVSTLTIQRTQQEDSAVYLCASSPLIENSPLHFGNGTRLTVT.

V and J are TRBV27 and TRBJ1-1; D gene ambiguous. There are 13 residues in the CDR3. The germline CDR1 and CDR2 sequences are MNHEY and SMNVEV (reference sequence). V was trimmed by 0 bases and J by 1 base, leaving 3 bases between them. CDR3 in DNA: TGTGCCAGCAGTTTATCAGCGAACACTGAAGCTTTCTTT. This sequence encodes CASSLSANTEAFF.

V usage is TRBV5-6 and J usage is TRBJ2-5; 11 bases map to TRBD1. The DNA end is a closer match to TRBJ2-7, so the J assignment may be wrong. The CDR3 runs 15 residues. CDR1 and CDR2 from the germline V gene are SGHDT and YYEEEE. The CDR3 DNA follows: TGTGCCAGCAGCTCCCGGGACAGGGGGGCCTACGAGCAGTACTTC. Its translation is CASSSRDRGAYEQYF.

There are a few counts of this clone. This chain uses TRBV4-3 with TRBJ2-7; D is ambiguous. The CDR3 sequence is 15 residues long. CDR1 and CDR2 from the germline V gene are LGHNA and YSLEER. Trimming left V 6 bases short and J 0 bases short, with 15 bases between. The CDR3 coding sequence is TGCGCCAGCAGTAGGCTCACAGATCCCTCCTACGAGCAGTACTTC. It is translated as CASSRLTDPSYEQYF.

The chain joins TRBV29-1 to TRBJ1-1, with 7 bases identical to TRBD1. The V segment lost 4 bases and the J segment 0 bases; nucleotides outside the gene matches: 8. The germline CDR1 and CDR2 sequences are SQVTM and ANQGSEA. This CDR3 is built from 15 residues. CDR3 nucleotide sequence: TGCAGCGTTGTTGAGACAGGGTTTATGAACACTGAAGCTTTCTTT. Its translation: CSVVETGFMNTEAFF.

The table lists this clone with a few counts. J is TRBJ1-3 and V is TRBV5-1; D remains ambiguous. The CDR3 is made up of 15 amino acids. Per germline, CDR1 SGHRS and CDR2 YFSETQ. Trimming removed 3 bases from V and 3 bases from J, with 13 bases in between. The CDR3 sequence is CASSSGEYIGNTIYF. In nucleotides, the CDR3 is TGCGCCAGCAGCTCGGGTGAATATATTGGAAACACCATATATTTT.

The chain joins TRBV5-1 to TRBJ1-1, with TRBD1 as a possible D gene (6 bases). V lost 3 bases to trimming and J lost 1 base, with 7 bases between them. The V gene's germline CDR1 is SGHRS and CDR2 YFSETQ. The CDR3 contains 13 residues. Written as DNA, the CDR3 is TGCGCCAGCAGCTGGACAGAGAACACTGAAGCTTTCTTT. Protein product: CASSWTENTEAFF.